This note documents a single T cell receptor beta chain sequence. This entry comes from a study of blood T cell repertoires in COVID-19. Study as a whole: Specimens from acute and convalescent COVID-19 originated in the United States, Italy and Spain. The cDNA or gDNA used as material had been derived from T cells, B-cell-depleted T cells, or PBMCs.

Individuals drawn from 24 US areas were about 18 to 100 years old. The CDR3 spans 18 residues. The junction had 6 bases not matched to a gene; V was cut back by 1 base and J by 4 bases. Germline V lookup: CDR1 SGHAT, CDR2 FQNNGV. Under the authors' procedure: How many nucleated cells were present was estimated from reference gene primer amplification. Some clones are missing from TCRdb's copy, which holds only in-frame ones; the method was immunoSEQ multiplex PCR. That table furnishes V, J and clone size, whereas the DNA furnished D and trimming. The data show approximately 260,000 clones, with 87% seen just once and about 6% held by the top ten.

Sequencing was performed on PBMCs or T cells enriched from blood (not recorded which). The sequence was obtained from a woman aged 25-40 years with acute COVID-19. The chain uses TRBV11-2 and TRBJ2-1; 14 bases map to TRBD2. This CDR3 reads CASSLGIGTSGGYNEQFF. The CDR3 DNA is TGTGCCAGCAGCTTAGGAATTGGGACTAGCGGGGGATACAATGAGCAGTTCTTC.